This TCR beta chain emerged from a study of shared clonotypes between healthy human individuals. Several immunoSEQ plates received, in even portions, the genomic DNA of each subset. Using immunoSEQ multiplex PCR, the repertoire was profiled, and TCRdb retains in-frame clones only, with some absent. The sample carries about 2.3 million clones, over 85% recorded once. For this clone: Its target is not known.

Study-wide findings and caveats: Compared with clonotypes that all four donors shared, non-shared clonotypes had lower generation probabilities.

The CDR3 is made up of 13 amino acids. Between the trimmed V and J ends, which lost 7 bases and 0 bases, there was a span of 13 bases. The germline V gene has CDR1 SQVTM and CDR2 ANQGSEA. The chain joins TRBV29-1 to TRBJ2-7; no reliable D call. Material: naive CD4+ T cells from PBMCs. Subset here: CD45RA+ positively selected. This clonotype originated in a man younger than 30 in good health. Some clones in this sample may be carry-over from other donors' samples. The CDR3 region is CSALTSSSYEQYF. CDR3 DNA: TGCAGCGCCCTAACCTCATCCTCCTACGAGCAGTACTTC.